The subject of this entry is one TCR beta chain. The antigen is not known. The data stem from a study of T-cell memory formation after mild COVID-19. General study points: Most CD4+ clones that shrank were in CM and EM, while CD8+ ones turned up in EMRA.

TCRdb reanalysed the 5' RACE reads using MiXCR and keeps one entry per CDR3 protein. The table lists 170,000 or so distinct CDR3 sequences, over 20% of them singletons, with around 23% in the top ten. Germline V gene data show CDR1 as SGHDN and CDR2 as FVKESK. The length of the CDR3 is 15 residues. V was pared by 6 bases and J by 7 bases, with 15 bases of the junction left unmatched. Material for sequencing was PBMCs or a T cell subset sorted from them (not recorded which). This TCR was sampled from an adult woman who had mild COVID-19 (a few samples of this study predate the infection). Cell type and time point are not known. The chain couples TRBV14 to TRBJ2-7; the match to TRBD1 covers 7 bases. DNA for the CDR3: TGTGCCAGCAGTCGAACCGGGACAGAACCGTGGGAGCAGTACTTC. It is translated as CASSRTGTEPWEQYF.